A selection of T cell receptor beta chains follows, all from one sample in a study of T cells in localized non-small cell lung cancer. Assay used: immunoSEQ multiplex PCR; TCRdb lists only in-frame clones, some missing. The sample includes 70,000 to 75,000 clones, 65% to 85% seen only once; the top ten take 1% to 1.5%. This material consisted of peripheral blood, taken before any cancer treatment. Every receptor here comes from a female donor older than 55 with stage I lung adenocarcinoma. Both conserved end residues are part of each CDR3. A D gene is named only where the DNA matches it firmly. Clone size is not always given. Where it is, it says once, few, many or a class for expanded clones.

V gene: TRBV5-1; D gene: NA; clone size: NA; J gene: TRBJ2-5; CDR3 DNA: TGCGCCAGCAGCTTGGATCCAGCGGCGAATCTCGAGACCCAGTACTTC; CDR3 protein: CASSLDPAANLETQYF
V gene: TRBV7-6; D gene: NA; clone size: few; J gene: TRBJ2-2; CDR3 DNA: TGTGCCAGCAGCTTAGCGGCCGGGACAATGAACGTCGGGGAGCTGTTTTTT; CDR3 protein: CASSLAAGTMNVGELFF
V gene: TRBV29-1; D gene: NA; clone size: once; J gene: TRBJ2-2; CDR3 DNA: TGCAGCGTGACTTACCGGGACTCACTTCTTAATGGCGGGGAGCTGTTTTTT; CDR3 protein: CSVTYRDSLLNGGELFF
V gene: TRBV28; D gene: TRBD2; clone size: NA; J gene: TRBJ2-2; CDR3 DNA: TGTGCCAGCAGCAGCCGAGCGGGGTTACCGAACACCGGGGAGCTGTTTTTT; CDR3 protein: CASSSRAGLPNTGELFF
V gene: TRBV7-9; D gene: TRBD2; clone size: few; J gene: TRBJ2-1; CDR3 DNA: TGTGCCAGCAGCTCCTTACGGACTAGCGGGGGGGTGAATGAGCAGTTCTTC; CDR3 protein: CASSSLRTSGGVNEQFF
V gene: TRBV25-1; D gene: TRBD1; clone size: NA; J gene: TRBJ2-1; CDR3 DNA: TGTGCCAGCAGTGGATACAGACAGGGAATGGAGCAGTTCTTC; CDR3 protein: CASSGYRQGMEQFF
V gene: TRBV11-3; D gene: TRBD1; clone size: NA; J gene: TRBJ2-7; CDR3 DNA: TGTGCCAGCAGTTCTTTACTGGGACAGGGTAACCACGAGCAGTACTTC; CDR3 protein: CASSSLLGQGNHEQYF
V gene: TRBV11-3; D gene: NA; clone size: NA; J gene: TRBJ1-2; CDR3 DNA: TGTGCCAGCAGCTTAGGAACGGCAGCTAACTATGGCTACACCTTC; CDR3 protein: CASSLGTAANYGYTF
V gene: TRBV7-8; D gene: NA; clone size: NA; J gene: TRBJ1-3; CDR3 DNA: TGTGCCAGCAGCTTAGGGGGGGGCTACACCATATATTTT; CDR3 protein: CASSLGGGYTIYF
V gene: TRBV11-2; D gene: NA; clone size: NA; J gene: TRBJ1-1; CDR3 DNA: TGTGCCAGCAGCCCCCTAGGCCTGACAGGTGACACTGAAGCTTTCTTT; CDR3 protein: CASSPLGLTGDTEAFF
V gene: TRBV19; D gene: NA; clone size: few; J gene: TRBJ1-1; CDR3 DNA: TGTGCCAGTAGTATAACCGGGGGCCGCGGGGACACTGAAGCTTTCTTT; CDR3 protein: CASSITGGRGDTEAFF
V gene: TRBV7-9; D gene: NA; clone size: NA; J gene: TRBJ1-1; CDR3 DNA: TGTGCCAGCAGCCCGCTGCAGAAAGCTTTCTTT; CDR3 protein: CASSPLQKAFF
V gene: TRBV5-6; D gene: TRBD2; clone size: NA; J gene: TRBJ2-3; CDR3 DNA: TGTGCCAGCAGCCCCGGACTAGCAACAGATACGCAGTATTTT; CDR3 protein: CASSPGLATDTQYF
V gene: TRBV4-1; D gene: NA; clone size: NA; J gene: TRBJ1-2; CDR3 DNA: TGCGCCAGCAGCCAAGATCCTGCAGGCGGGTATGACTACACCTTC; CDR3 protein: CASSQDPAGGYDYTF
V gene: TRBV10-3; D gene: NA; clone size: NA; J gene: TRBJ2-3; CDR3 DNA: TGTGCCATCAATCGGCAGCCCGAAGGAACAGATACGCAGTATTTT; CDR3 protein: CAINRQPEGTDTQYF
V gene: TRBV28; D gene: NA; clone size: once; J gene: TRBJ2-2; CDR3 DNA: TGTGCCAGCAGTTTAGGTCAGGGGAACACCGGGGAGCTGTTTTTT; CDR3 protein: CASSLGQGNTGELFF
V gene: TRBV5-1; D gene: NA; clone size: NA; J gene: TRBJ2-3; CDR3 DNA: TGCGCCAGCAGCTTGAGGGTACAGGGAAACACAGATACGCAGTATTTT; CDR3 protein: CASSLRVQGNTDTQYF
V gene: TRBV19; D gene: TRBD1; clone size: NA; J gene: TRBJ2-5; CDR3 DNA: TGTGCCAGTAGTTTACGGACAGGATTAAAGTGGGAGACCCAGTACTTC; CDR3 protein: CASSLRTGLKWETQYF
V gene: TRBV7-9; D gene: NA; clone size: NA; J gene: TRBJ2-1; CDR3 DNA: TGTGCCAGCAGCCTCCCCGGGGGGCCGGACAATGAGCAGTTCTTC; CDR3 protein: CASSLPGGPDNEQFF
V gene: TRBV5-5; D gene: NA; clone size: NA; J gene: TRBJ2-1; CDR3 DNA: TGTGCCAGCAGCTGGGGCCTGGTCAGGTCCTACAATGAGCAGTTCTTC; CDR3 protein: CASSWGLVRSYNEQFF
V gene: TRBV6-1; D gene: NA; clone size: NA; J gene: TRBJ2-1; CDR3 DNA: TGTGCCAGCAGTGAGGGCGGGGCTACCTACAATGAGCAGTTCTTC; CDR3 protein: CASSEGGATYNEQFF
V gene: TRBV6-1; D gene: NA; clone size: NA; J gene: TRBJ1-1; CDR3 DNA: TGTGCCAGCAGTGAAACCTTTAACACTGAAGCTTTCTTT; CDR3 protein: CASSETFNTEAFF
V gene: TRBV19; D gene: NA; clone size: NA; J gene: TRBJ2-1; CDR3 DNA: TGTGCCAGTAGTATTCAAAGCAATGAGCAGTTCTTC; CDR3 protein: CASSIQSNEQFF
V gene: TRBV9; D gene: TRBD2; clone size: NA; J gene: TRBJ2-1; CDR3 DNA: TGTGCCAGCAGCGTAGGAGCGGGGTCCTACAATGAGCAGTTCTTC; CDR3 protein: CASSVGAGSYNEQFF
V gene: TRBV4-2; D gene: TRBD2; clone size: NA; J gene: TRBJ2-3; CDR3 DNA: TGTGCCAGCAGCCAAGATCGGCCGTCGGGAGGACGGGTCGCAGATACGCAGTATTTT; CDR3 protein: CASSQDRPSGGRVADTQYF
V gene: TRBV6-4; D gene: NA; clone size: NA; J gene: TRBJ2-2; CDR3 DNA: TGTGCCAGCAGATCTAGCAGCCTCAACACCGGGGAGCTGTTTTTT; CDR3 protein: CASRSSSLNTGELFF
V gene: TRBV2; D gene: NA; clone size: NA; J gene: TRBJ1-4; CDR3 DNA: TGTGCCAGCAGACCTACAGAGACTAATGAAAAACTGTTTTTT; CDR3 protein: CASRPTETNEKLFF
V gene: TRBV6-5; D gene: NA; clone size: NA; J gene: TRBJ1-5; CDR3 DNA: TGTGCCAGCAGTAATTCCAGGGATAGCAATCAGCCCCAGCATTTT; CDR3 protein: CASSNSRDSNQPQHF
V gene: TRBV18; D gene: TRBD1; clone size: NA; J gene: TRBJ1-1; CDR3 DNA: TGTGCCAGCTCACCGGGGGGACAGCGGGCTTTCTTT; CDR3 protein: CASSPGGQRAFF
V gene: TRBV9; D gene: NA; clone size: NA; J gene: TRBJ2-7; CDR3 DNA: TGTGCCAGCAGCACCGGGCCAAGGGACTACGAGCAGTACTTC; CDR3 protein: CASSTGPRDYEQYF
V gene: TRBV29-1; D gene: NA; clone size: NA; J gene: TRBJ1-2; CDR3 DNA: TGCAGCGTTGAGTTGGCAGAGAACTATGGCTACACCTTC; CDR3 protein: CSVELAENYGYTF
V gene: TRBV9; D gene: TRBD1; clone size: NA; J gene: TRBJ1-4; CDR3 DNA: TGTGCCAGCAGTACGGACAGGACACGAGGTCTCGGTAATGAAAAACTGTTTTTT; CDR3 protein: CASSTDRTRGLGNEKLFF
V gene: TRBV7-8; D gene: NA; clone size: NA; J gene: TRBJ1-3; CDR3 DNA: TGTGCCAGCAGCTTACAGATCTCTGGAAACACCATATATTTT; CDR3 protein: CASSLQISGNTIYF
V gene: TRBV5-1; D gene: TRBD2; clone size: NA; J gene: TRBJ2-1; CDR3 DNA: TGCGCCAGCAGCTCACTAGCGGGGGGGTCCTACAATGAGCAGTTCTTC; CDR3 protein: CASSSLAGGSYNEQFF
V gene: TRBV6-4; D gene: NA; clone size: NA; J gene: TRBJ1-5; CDR3 DNA: TGTGCCAGCACCGGTGAATCAGGTCAGCCCCAGCATTTT; CDR3 protein: CASTGESGQPQHF
V gene: TRBV18; D gene: NA; clone size: NA; J gene: TRBJ2-5; CDR3 DNA: TGTGCCAGCTCACCAGGCAGCCAAGAGACCCAGTACTTC; CDR3 protein: CASSPGSQETQYF
V gene: TRBV5-5; D gene: NA; clone size: NA; J gene: TRBJ1-6; CDR3 DNA: TGTGCCAGCAGCTTGGCAGCGGAGACTCTTACACCCCTCCACTTT; CDR3 protein: CASSLAAETLTPLHF
V gene: TRBV28; D gene: NA; clone size: NA; J gene: TRBJ1-3; CDR3 DNA: TGTGCCAGCAGTTTATGGGCGGGTTTAAGCTCTGGAAACACCATATATTTT; CDR3 protein: CASSLWAGLSSGNTIYF
V gene: TRBV6-5; D gene: NA; clone size: NA; J gene: TRBJ1-6; CDR3 DNA: TGTGCCAGCAGTTACTCCGGACGACAGCGCGGTTCACCCCTCCACTTT; CDR3 protein: CASSYSGRQRGSPLHF
V gene: TRBV11-3; D gene: TRBD1; clone size: NA; J gene: TRBJ2-5; CDR3 DNA: TGTGCCAGCAGCCGAACAGGGGGCAGGGAGACCCAGTACTTC; CDR3 protein: CASSRTGGRETQYF
V gene: TRBV6-4; D gene: TRBD1; clone size: NA; J gene: TRBJ2-2; CDR3 DNA: TGTGCCAGCAGTGACTCGCCCGGACAGGGAAACACCGGGGAGCTGTTTTTT; CDR3 protein: CASSDSPGQGNTGELFF